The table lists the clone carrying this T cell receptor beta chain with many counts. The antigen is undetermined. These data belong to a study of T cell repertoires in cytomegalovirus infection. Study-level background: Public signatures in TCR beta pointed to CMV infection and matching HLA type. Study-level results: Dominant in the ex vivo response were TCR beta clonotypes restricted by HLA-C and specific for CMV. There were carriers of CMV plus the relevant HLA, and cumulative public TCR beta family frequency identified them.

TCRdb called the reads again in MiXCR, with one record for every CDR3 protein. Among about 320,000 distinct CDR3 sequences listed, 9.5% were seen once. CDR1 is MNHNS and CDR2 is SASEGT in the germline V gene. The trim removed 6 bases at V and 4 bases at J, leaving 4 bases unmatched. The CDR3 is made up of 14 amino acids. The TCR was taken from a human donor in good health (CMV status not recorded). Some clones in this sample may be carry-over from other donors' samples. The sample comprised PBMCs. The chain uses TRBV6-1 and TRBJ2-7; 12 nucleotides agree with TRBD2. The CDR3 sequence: CASSPTSGGYEQYF. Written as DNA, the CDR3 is TGTGCCAGCAGCCCGACTAGCGGGGGATACGAGCAGTACTTC.